This TCR beta chain was observed in a study of blood T cell repertoires in COVID-19. Across the whole study: Whether acute or convalescent, the COVID-19 samples came from the United States, Italy and Spain. T cells, B-cell-depleted T cells, or PBMCs provided the cDNA or gDNA that served as material.

TCRdb keeps only in-frame clones here, not all; method: immunoSEQ multiplex PCR. The data hold fewer than 200,000 clones, with approximately 79% observed a single time. This CDR3 region has 16 residues. Per germline, CDR1 KGHSH and CDR2 LQKENI. Trimming removed 4 bases at V and 0 bases at J, with 14 bases between. The chain couples TRBV18 to TRBJ2-3; tentative D call: TRBD2 (5 bases). Material for sequencing was peripheral blood. The clonotype comes from a woman in her seventies with acute or convalescent COVID-19. The CDR3 bases are TGTGCCAGCTCACGTAGCGTCCTGCCTAGCACAGATACGCAGTATTTT. As protein: CASSRSVLPSTDTQYF.